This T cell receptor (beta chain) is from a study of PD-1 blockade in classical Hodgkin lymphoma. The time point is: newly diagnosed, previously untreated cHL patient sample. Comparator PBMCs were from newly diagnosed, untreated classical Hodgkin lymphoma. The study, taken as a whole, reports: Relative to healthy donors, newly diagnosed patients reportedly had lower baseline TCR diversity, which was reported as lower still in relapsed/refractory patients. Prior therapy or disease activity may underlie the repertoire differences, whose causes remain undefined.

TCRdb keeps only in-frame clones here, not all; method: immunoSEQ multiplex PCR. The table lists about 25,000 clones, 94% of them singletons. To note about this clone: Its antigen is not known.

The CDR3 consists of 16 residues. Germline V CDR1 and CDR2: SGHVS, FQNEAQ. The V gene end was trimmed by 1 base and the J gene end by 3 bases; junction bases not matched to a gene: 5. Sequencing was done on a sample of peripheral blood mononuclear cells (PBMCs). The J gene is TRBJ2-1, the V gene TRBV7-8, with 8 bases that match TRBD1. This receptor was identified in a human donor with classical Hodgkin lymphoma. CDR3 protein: CASSLGSGTGYNEQFF. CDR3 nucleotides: TGTGCCAGCAGCTTAGGCTCCGGGACAGGCTACAATGAGCAGTTCTTC.